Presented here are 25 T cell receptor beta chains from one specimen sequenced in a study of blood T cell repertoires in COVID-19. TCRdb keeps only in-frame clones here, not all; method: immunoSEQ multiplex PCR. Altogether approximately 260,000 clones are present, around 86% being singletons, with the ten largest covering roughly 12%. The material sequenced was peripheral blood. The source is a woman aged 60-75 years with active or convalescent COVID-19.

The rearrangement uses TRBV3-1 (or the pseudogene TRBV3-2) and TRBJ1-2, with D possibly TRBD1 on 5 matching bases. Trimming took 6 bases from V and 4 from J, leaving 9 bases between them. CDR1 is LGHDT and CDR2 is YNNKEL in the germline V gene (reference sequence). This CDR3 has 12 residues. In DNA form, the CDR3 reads TGTGCCAGCAGGAGCGGGGGCTATGGCTACACCTTC. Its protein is CASRSGGYGYTF.

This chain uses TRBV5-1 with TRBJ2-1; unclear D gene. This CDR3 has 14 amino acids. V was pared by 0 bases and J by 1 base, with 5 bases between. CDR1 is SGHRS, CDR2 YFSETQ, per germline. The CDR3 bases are TGCGCCAGCAGCTTGGGACTTTCCTACAATGAGCAGTTCTTC. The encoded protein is CASSLGLSYNEQFF.

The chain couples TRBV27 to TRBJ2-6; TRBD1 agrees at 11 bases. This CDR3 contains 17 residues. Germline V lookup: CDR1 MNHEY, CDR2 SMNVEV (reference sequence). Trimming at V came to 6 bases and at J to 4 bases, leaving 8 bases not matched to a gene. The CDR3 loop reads CASSRGQGAGGANVLTF. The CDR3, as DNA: TGTGCCAGCAGCCGCGGACAGGGGGCGGGAGGGGCCAACGTCCTGACTTTC.

The CDR3 DNA reads TGTGCCAGCAGCCGTAGGGACAGGAGCTATGGCTACACCTTC. Translation: CASSRRDRSYGYTF. The rearrangement uses TRBV7-3 and TRBJ1-2; TRBD1 matches at 8 bases. The CDR3 is made up of 14 amino acids. The germline V gene has CDR1 SGHTA and CDR2 FQGTGA. Trimming cost V 5 bases and J 4 bases; bases outside gene matches: 6.

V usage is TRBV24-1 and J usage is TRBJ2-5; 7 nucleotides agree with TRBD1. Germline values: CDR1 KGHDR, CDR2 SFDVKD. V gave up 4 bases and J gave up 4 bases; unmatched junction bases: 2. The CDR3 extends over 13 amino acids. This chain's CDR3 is CATSDDRAETQYF. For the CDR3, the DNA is TGTGCCACCAGTGACGACAGGGCAGAGACCCAGTACTTC.

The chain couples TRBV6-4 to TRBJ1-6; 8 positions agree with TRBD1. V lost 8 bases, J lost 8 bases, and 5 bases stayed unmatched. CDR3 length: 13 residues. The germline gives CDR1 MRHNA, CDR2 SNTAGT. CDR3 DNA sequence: TGTGCCAGCGGGATGACAGGGGATTCACCCCTCCACTTT. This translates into CASGMTGDSPLHF.

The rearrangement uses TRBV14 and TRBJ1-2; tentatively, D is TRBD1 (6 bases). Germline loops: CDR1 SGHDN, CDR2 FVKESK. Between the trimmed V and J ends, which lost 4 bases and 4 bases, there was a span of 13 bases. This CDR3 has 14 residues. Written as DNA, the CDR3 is TGTGCCAGCAGCCGGCGGGGGCTTGGCTATGGCTACACCTTC. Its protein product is CASSRRGLGYGYTF.

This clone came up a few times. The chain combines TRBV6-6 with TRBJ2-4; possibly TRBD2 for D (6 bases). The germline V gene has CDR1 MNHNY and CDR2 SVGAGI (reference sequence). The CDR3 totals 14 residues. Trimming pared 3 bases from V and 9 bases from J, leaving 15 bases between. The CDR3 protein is CASSYRGKEGIQYF. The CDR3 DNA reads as TGTGCCAGCAGTTATCGGGGGAAAGAAGGCATTCAGTACTTC.

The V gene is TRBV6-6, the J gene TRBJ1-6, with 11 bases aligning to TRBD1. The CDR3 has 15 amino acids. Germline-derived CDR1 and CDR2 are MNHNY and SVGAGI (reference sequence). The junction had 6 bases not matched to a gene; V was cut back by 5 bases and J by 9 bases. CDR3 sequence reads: CASSRGQGATSPLHF. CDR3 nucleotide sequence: TGTGCCAGCAGTCGCGGACAGGGGGCAACTTCACCCCTCCACTTT.

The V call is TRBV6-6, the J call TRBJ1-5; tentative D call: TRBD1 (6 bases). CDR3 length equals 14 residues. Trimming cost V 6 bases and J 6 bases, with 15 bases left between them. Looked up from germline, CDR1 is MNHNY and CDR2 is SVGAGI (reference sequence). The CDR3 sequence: CASSSLGAGQPQHF. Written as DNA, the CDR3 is TGTGCCAGCAGCTCCCTGGGGGCTGGTCAGCCCCAGCATTTT.

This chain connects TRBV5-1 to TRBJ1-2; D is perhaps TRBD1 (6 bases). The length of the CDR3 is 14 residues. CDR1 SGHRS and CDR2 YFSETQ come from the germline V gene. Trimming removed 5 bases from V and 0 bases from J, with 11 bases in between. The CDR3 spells CASRGAVTNYGYTF. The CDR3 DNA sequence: TGCGCCAGCAGGGGGGCGGTAACTAACTATGGCTACACCTTC. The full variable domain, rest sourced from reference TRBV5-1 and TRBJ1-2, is KAGVTQTPRYLIKTRGQQVTLSCSPISGHRSVSWYQQTPGQGLQFLFEYFSETQRNKGNFPGRFSGRQFSNSRSEMNVSTLELGDSALYLCASRGAVTNYGYTFGSGTRLTVV.

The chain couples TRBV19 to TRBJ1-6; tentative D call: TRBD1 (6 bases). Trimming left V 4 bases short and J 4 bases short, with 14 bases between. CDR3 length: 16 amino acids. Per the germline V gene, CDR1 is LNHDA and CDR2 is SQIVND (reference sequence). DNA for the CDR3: TGTGCCAGTAGTACCACAGGGTGGCAATATAATTCACCCCTCCACTTT. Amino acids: CASSTTGWQYNSPLHF.

The CDR3 sequence: CAIRSEDNYGYTF. CDR3 nucleotide sequence: TGTGCCATCAGGAGTGAGGATAACTATGGCTACACCTTC. This chain joins TRBV10-3 and TRBJ1-2; no clear D gene. The V and J ends lost 6 bases and 1 base respectively, with 9 bases between them. Germline assignment: CDR1 ENHRY and CDR2 SYGVKD. CDR3 length: 13 amino acids.

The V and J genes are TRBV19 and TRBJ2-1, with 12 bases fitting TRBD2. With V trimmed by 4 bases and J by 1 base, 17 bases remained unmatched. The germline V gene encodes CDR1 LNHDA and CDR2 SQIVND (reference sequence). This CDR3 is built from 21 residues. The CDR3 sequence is CASSTPVGTSGPTSSYNEQFF. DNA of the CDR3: TGTGCCAGTAGTACCCCTGTTGGGACTAGCGGGCCAACTTCTTCCTACAATGAGCAGTTCTTC.

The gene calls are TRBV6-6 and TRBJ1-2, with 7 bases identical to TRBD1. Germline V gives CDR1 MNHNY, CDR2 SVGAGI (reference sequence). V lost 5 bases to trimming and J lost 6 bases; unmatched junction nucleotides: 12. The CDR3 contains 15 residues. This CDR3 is CASSHREGQTDGYTF. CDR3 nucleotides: TGTGCCAGCAGTCATCGAGAGGGACAGACGGATGGCTACACCTTC.

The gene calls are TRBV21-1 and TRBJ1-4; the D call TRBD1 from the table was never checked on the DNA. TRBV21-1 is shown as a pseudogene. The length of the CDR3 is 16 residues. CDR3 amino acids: CASSWTGGTRHEKLFF. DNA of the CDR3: TGTGCCAGCAGCTGGACAGGGGGTACGAGGCATGAAAAACTGTTTTTT.

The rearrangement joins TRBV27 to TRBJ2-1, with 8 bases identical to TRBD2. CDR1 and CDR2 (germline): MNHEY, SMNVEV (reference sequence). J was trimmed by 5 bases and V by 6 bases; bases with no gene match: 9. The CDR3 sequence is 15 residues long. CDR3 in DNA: TGTGCCAGCAGGGGCGGGGCAGCGGGAGACAATGAGCAGTTCTTC. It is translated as CASRGGAAGDNEQFF.

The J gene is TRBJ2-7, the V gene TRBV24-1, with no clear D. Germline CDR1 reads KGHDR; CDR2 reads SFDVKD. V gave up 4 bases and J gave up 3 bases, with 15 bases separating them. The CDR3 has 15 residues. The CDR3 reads CATSDIRGPSYEQYF. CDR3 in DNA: TGTGCCACCAGTGACATCCGTGGGCCGAGCTACGAGCAGTACTTC.

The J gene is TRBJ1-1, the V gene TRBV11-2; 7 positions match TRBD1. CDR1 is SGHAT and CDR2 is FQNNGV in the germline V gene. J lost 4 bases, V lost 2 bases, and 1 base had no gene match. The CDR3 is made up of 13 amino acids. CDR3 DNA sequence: TGTGCCAGCAGCTTACAGGGGGGCACTGAAGCTTTCTTT. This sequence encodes CASSLQGGTEAFF. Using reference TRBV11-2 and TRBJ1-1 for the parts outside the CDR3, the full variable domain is EAGVAQSPRYKIIEKRQSVAFWCNPISGHATLYWYQQILGQGPKLLIQFQNNGVVDDSQLPKDRFSAERLKGVDSTLKIQPAKLEDSAVYLCASSLQGGTEAFFGQGTRLTVV.

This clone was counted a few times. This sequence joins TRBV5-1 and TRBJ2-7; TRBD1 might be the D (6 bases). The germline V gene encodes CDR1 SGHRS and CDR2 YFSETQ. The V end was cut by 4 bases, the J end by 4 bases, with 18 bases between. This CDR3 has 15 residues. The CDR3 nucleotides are TGCGCCAGCAGCCCGGACTTGGGGGCGGGTTACGAGCAGTACTTC. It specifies CASSPDLGAGYEQYF.

The CDR3 loop reads CASSLGRGRLYGYTF. Written as DNA, the CDR3 is TGTGCCAGCAGCTTAGGACGGGGAAGGCTCTATGGCTACACCTTC. J is TRBJ1-2 and V is TRBV7-2; D unresolved. The CDR3 is 15 residues long. Trimming took 1 base from V and 4 from J, leaving 13 bases between them. Germline V gene lookup returns CDR1 SGHTA and CDR2 FQGNSA.

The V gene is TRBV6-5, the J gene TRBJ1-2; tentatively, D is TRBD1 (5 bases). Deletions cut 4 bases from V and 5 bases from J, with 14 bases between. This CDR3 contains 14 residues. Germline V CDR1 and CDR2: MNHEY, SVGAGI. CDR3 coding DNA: TGTGCCAGCAGTTTAAGGGGCACCGCTTATGGCTACACCTTC. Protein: CASSLRGTAYGYTF.

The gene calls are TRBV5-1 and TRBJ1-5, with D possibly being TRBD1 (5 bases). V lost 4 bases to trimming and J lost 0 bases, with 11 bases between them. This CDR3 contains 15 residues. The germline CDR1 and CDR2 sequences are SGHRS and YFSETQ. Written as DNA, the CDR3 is TGCGCCAGCAGCCCTTCGGGGGATAGCAATCAGCCCCAGCATTTT. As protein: CASSPSGDSNQPQHF.

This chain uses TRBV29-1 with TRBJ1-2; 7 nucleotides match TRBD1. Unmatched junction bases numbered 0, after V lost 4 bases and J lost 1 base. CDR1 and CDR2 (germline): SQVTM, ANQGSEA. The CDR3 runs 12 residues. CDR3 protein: CSVGQGNYGYTF. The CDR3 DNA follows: TGCAGCGTTGGACAGGGTAACTATGGCTACACCTTC.

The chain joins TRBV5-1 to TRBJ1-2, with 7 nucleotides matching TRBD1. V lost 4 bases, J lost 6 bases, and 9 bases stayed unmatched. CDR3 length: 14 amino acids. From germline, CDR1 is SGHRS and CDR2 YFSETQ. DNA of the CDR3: TGCGCCAGCAGCGGAAGGGGGCTGGGAGATGGCTACACCTTC. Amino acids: CASSGRGLGDGYTF.